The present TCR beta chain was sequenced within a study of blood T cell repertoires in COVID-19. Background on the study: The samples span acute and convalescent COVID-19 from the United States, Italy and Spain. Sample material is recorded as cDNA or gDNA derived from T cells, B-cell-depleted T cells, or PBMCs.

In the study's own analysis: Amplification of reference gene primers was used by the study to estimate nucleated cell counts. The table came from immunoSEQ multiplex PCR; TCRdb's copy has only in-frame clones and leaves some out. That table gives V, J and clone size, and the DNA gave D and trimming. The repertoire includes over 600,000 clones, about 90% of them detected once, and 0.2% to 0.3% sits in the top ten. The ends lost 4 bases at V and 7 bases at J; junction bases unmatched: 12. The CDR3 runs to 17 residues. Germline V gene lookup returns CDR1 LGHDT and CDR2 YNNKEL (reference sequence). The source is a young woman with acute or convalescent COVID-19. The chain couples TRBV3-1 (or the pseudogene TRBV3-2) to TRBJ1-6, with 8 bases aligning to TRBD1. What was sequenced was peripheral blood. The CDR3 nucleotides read TGTGCCAGCAGCCTAAAGAGGACAGGGAGGTGGAATTCACCCCTCCACTTT. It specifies CASSLKRTGRWNSPLHF.